These 23 T cell receptor beta chains share one sample of origin, sequenced in a study of CD8 T cells in ankylosing spondylitis. Using its own MiXCR run on the 5' RACE reads, TCRdb lists one record per CDR3 protein. This sample carries around 210,000 distinct CDR3 sequences, roughly 8.2% of them seen once, and the ten largest clones take about 5%. The sample consisted of blood, either unsorted or a sorted T cell fraction (not recorded which). All receptors come from a female donor with ankylosing spondylitis or in good health (not recorded which).

This clonotype occurred many times. The rearrangement uses TRBV29-1 and TRBJ1-1; D uncertain. This CDR3 has 12 residues. Trimming left V 4 bases short and J 5 bases short, with 11 bases between. Germline loops: CDR1 SQVTM, CDR2 ANQGSEA. This chain's CDR3 is CSVGYLGTEAFF. The CDR3 DNA sequence: TGCAGCGTTGGGTACTTGGGTACTGAAGCTTTCTTT.

About this clonotype: This may stem from a read error, because a much larger clone lies one nucleotide away. V and J are TRBV6-5 and TRBJ2-7, with 9 bases that match TRBD1. The V gene's germline CDR1 is MNHEY and CDR2 SVGAGI. V was clipped by 2 bases and J by 5 bases; unmatched bases: 10. This CDR3 has 16 residues. For the CDR3, the DNA is TGTGCCAGCAGTTACACCCCCGGGACAGGGTCACACGAGCAGTACTTC. It yields the protein CASSYTPGTGSHEQYF.

This sequence joins TRBV5-1 and TRBJ2-6; 7 nucleotides match TRBD1. V shed 3 bases, J shed 0 bases, and the junction held 9 bases outside the gene matches. CDR1 SGHRS and CDR2 YFSETQ come from the germline V gene. The CDR3 totals 18 residues. The CDR3 here is CASSSGSTGNSGANVLTF. The CDR3, as DNA: TGCGCCAGCAGCTCGGGTTCGACAGGGAACTCTGGGGCCAACGTCCTGACTTTC.

This clonotype occurred a few times. This rearrangement joins TRBV13 to TRBJ2-1; 10 bases match TRBD1. Unmatched junction bases numbered 14, after V lost 4 bases and J lost 14 bases. This CDR3 contains 15 residues. Germline values: CDR1 PRHDT, CDR2 FYEKMQ (reference sequence). The CDR3 DNA reads as TGTGCCAGCAGCTACGACAGGGGGCAGGATGAGAAAAAGTTCTTC. It yields the protein CASSYDRGQDEKKFF.

Ten or more counts support this clonotype. The rearrangement joins TRBV10-1 to TRBJ2-7; D call uncertain. The CDR3 totals 13 residues. Germline CDR1 reads WNHNN; CDR2 reads SYGVQD (reference sequence). The V end was cut by 2 bases, the J end by 1 base, with 6 bases between. The CDR3 spells CASSEGPSYEQYF. The CDR3 DNA sequence: TGCGCCAGCAGTGAGGGACCTTCCTACGAGCAGTACTTC.

Only a few counts were recorded for this clonotype. The V and J genes are TRBV7-2 and TRBJ2-3; 11 bases agree with TRBD2. After removal of 6 bases from V and 8 bases from J, the junction contained 4 bases not matched to a gene. The germline V gene has CDR1 SGHTA and CDR2 FQGNSA. This CDR3 has 13 residues. CDR3 region: CASSTSGSLTQYF. CDR3 bases: TGTGCCAGCAGTACTAGCGGGAGTCTTACGCAGTATTTT.

The table lists this clonotype with a few counts. The rearrangement links TRBV19 to TRBJ1-4, with 8 nucleotides matching TRBD1. CDR1 is LNHDA and CDR2 is SQIVND in the germline V gene (reference sequence). Germline trimming cut 9 bases from V and 8 bases from J; bases unmatched to any gene: 11. The CDR3 loop spans 14 amino acids. The CDR3 region has the DNA TGTGCCAGCAGCCGTGGGACAGGAGGCGAAAAACTGTTTTTT. Residues: CASSRGTGGEKLFF.

This clonotype turned up a few times. The rearrangement joins TRBV7-9 to TRBJ1-1; 7 bases align to TRBD1. V shed 4 bases, J shed 5 bases, and the junction held 7 bases outside the gene matches. The germline V gene has CDR1 SEHNR and CDR2 FQNEAQ (reference sequence). The length of the CDR3 is 14 residues. CDR3 sequence: CASSYRGLSTEAFF. The CDR3 DNA reads TGTGCCAGCAGCTACAGGGGCTTGAGTACTGAAGCTTTCTTT.

This clonotype was seen many times. The genes are TRBV12-3 or TRBV12-4 and TRBJ2-6; 8 nucleotides align to TRBD1. This CDR3 region has 17 residues. The junction had 8 bases not matched to a gene; V was cut back by 4 bases and J by 3 bases. CDR3 sequence (DNA): TGTGCCAGCAGTTCCCGGACAGGGATCGGTGGGGCCAACGTCCTGACTTTC. This gives the protein CASSSRTGIGGANVLTF.

This clonotype showed up many times. The rearrangement joins TRBV6-2 or TRBV6-3 to TRBJ2-2; D perhaps matches TRBD1 (5 bases). Per the germline V gene, CDR1 is MNHEY and CDR2 is SVGEGT. V was trimmed by 2 bases and J by 1 base, leaving 17 bases between them. The CDR3 runs to 18 residues. As DNA, the CDR3 is TGTGCCAGCAGTTACGAAAGAACAGGCTATAGGAACACCGGGGAGCTGTTTTTT. This encodes CASSYERTGYRNTGELFF.

This clonotype came up many times. This sequence joins TRBV11-3 and TRBJ2-3; TRBD1 aligns across 7 bases. CDR3 length: 18 residues. Germline CDR1 and CDR2: SGHNT and YENEEA. V was pared by 5 bases and J by 0 bases, with 14 bases of the junction left unmatched. This CDR3 reads CASSLMAGGITSTDTQYF. CDR3 DNA: TGTGCCAGCAGCCTAATGGCAGGGGGAATTACTAGCACAGATACGCAGTATTTT.

This clonotype was observed many times. The chain uses TRBV5-6 and TRBJ2-5; no firm D call. The V end lost 1 base, the J end lost 3 bases, and 10 bases lay between the germline ends. Germline CDR1 and CDR2: SGHDT and YYEEEE. CDR3 length equals 14 residues. The CDR3 loop reads CASSLMGREETQYF. For the CDR3, the DNA is TGTGCCAGCAGCTTGATGGGCAGAGAAGAGACCCAGTACTTC.

Many counts were recorded for this clonotype. This sequence joins TRBV12-3 or TRBV12-4 and TRBJ1-1; D may be TRBD1 (5 bases). Trimming took off 7 bases at V and 2 bases at J, with 11 bases between the two ends. The length of the CDR3 is 13 residues. The CDR3 region has the DNA TGTGCCAGCAACAATCAGGGAAACACTGAAGCTTTCTTT. It is translated as CASNNQGNTEAFF.

This clonotype was counted at least ten times. The V and J genes are TRBV6-2 or TRBV6-3 and TRBJ2-1; D is possibly TRBD1 (6 bases). The CDR3 loop spans 14 amino acids. Germline CDR1 and CDR2: MNHEY and SVGEGT. V lost 8 bases and J lost 0, with 11 bases in between. The CDR3 DNA follows: TGTGCCAGCGAGGGACACCACTCCTACAATGAGCAGTTCTTC. Residues: CASEGHHSYNEQFF.

The chain carries TRBV10-1 and TRBJ2-2; 10 bases are a match to TRBD2. Germline CDR1 is WNHNN and CDR2 is SYGVQD (reference sequence). CDR3 length equals 14 residues. After removal of 6 bases from V and 7 bases from J, the junction contained 5 bases not matched to a gene. DNA for the CDR3: TGCGCCAGCAGCCTGAGGACTAGCGGCGGGGAGCTGTTTTTT. This gives the protein CASSLRTSGGELFF.

This clonotype appeared many times. The CDR3 reads CSASQSSYEQYF. CDR3 bases: TGCAGTGCTTCCCAAAGCTCCTACGAGCAGTACTTC. The rearrangement joins TRBV20-1 to TRBJ2-7; D not resolved. CDR1 and CDR2 from the germline V gene are DFQATT and SNEGSKA (reference sequence). With 5 bases removed from V and 0 bases from J, the gap between germline ends came to 8 bases. The CDR3 covers 12 residues.

Concerning this clonotype: An end of the junction differs from the germline gene, which may be a read error. The gene calls are TRBV4-3 and TRBJ2-5; no reliable D call. Germline CDR1 reads LGHNA; CDR2 reads YSLEER. The CDR3 contains 15 residues. CDR3 sequence (DNA): TGCGCCAACAGCCAGGATCTGGCGGTTCAAGAGACCCAGTACTTC. Translation gives CANSQDLAVQETQYF.

This chain links TRBV7-2 with TRBJ1-2; TRBD1 matches at 8 bases. V lost 5 bases to trimming and J lost 6 bases; unmatched junction nucleotides: 8. There are 14 residues in the CDR3. Germline V gives CDR1 SGHTA, CDR2 FQGNSA. The CDR3 here is CASSQGQGAHGYTF. The DNA for the CDR3 is TGTGCCAGCAGCCAAGGGCAGGGGGCCCATGGCTACACCTTC.

There are many counts of this clonotype. The gene calls are TRBV7-2 and TRBJ1-3, with 10 bases identical to TRBD1. This CDR3 spans 15 amino acids. Unmatched junction bases numbered 3, after V lost 3 bases and J lost 4 bases. Germline CDR1 reads SGHTA; CDR2 reads FQGNSA. The CDR3 loop reads CASSLDRGWGNTIYF. In DNA, the CDR3 is TGTGCCAGCAGCTTGGACAGGGGGTGGGGAAACACCATATATTTT.

In its sample, this clonotype was seen many times. CDR3 DNA sequence: TGTGCCAGCTCACCACCGGGAGAGAATGAGCAGTTCTTC. Protein: CASSPPGENEQFF. V usage is TRBV18 and J usage is TRBJ2-1, with D tentatively TRBD2 (5 bases). CDR3 size: 13 residues. Trimming left V 0 bases short and J 7 bases short, with 7 bases between. Germline V gene lookup returns CDR1 KGHSH and CDR2 LQKENI. Complete variable domain (other parts from reference TRBV18 and TRBJ2-1): NAGVMQNPRHLVRRRGQEARLRCSPMKGHSHVYWYRQLPEEGLKFMVYLQKENIIDESGMPKERFSAEFPKEGPSILRIQQVVRGDSAAYFCASSPPGENEQFFGPGTRLTVL.

This clonotype was observed many times. The chain employs TRBV4-1 and TRBJ1-2; TRBD1 is a possible D gene (5 bases). The CDR3 consists of 16 residues. The germline gives CDR1 MGHRA, CDR2 YSYEKL. Trimming took 6 bases from V and 2 from J, leaving 19 bases between them. CDR3 in DNA: TGCGCCAGCAGACCCCGCCTCGGGACCGCCAACTATGGCTACACCTTC. This translates into CASRPRLGTANYGYTF.

This clonotype was observed many times. The chain carries TRBV7-8 and TRBJ1-1; D possibly corresponds to TRBD1 (6 bases). The length of the CDR3 is 13 residues. CDR1 SGHVS and CDR2 FQNEAQ come from the germline V gene. Deletions cut 8 bases from V and 6 bases from J, with 16 bases between. The CDR3 coding sequence is TGTGCCAGCGCAGGACGGCCAGGGGCTGAAGCTTTCTTT. The encoded protein is CASAGRPGAEAFF.

This clonotype was seen at least ten times. The V and J genes are TRBV12-3 or TRBV12-4 and TRBJ2-1, with D possibly matching TRBD2 (6 bases). CDR3 length equals 15 residues. Trimming took 3 bases from V and 5 from J, leaving 14 bases between them. The CDR3 DNA reads TGTGCCAGCAGTTTGAGCATTGGAGGGGACAATGAGCAGTTCTTC. It codes for CASSLSIGGDNEQFF.